These T cell receptor beta chains were read from a single sample in a study of human T cells and chemical hapten exposure. TCRdb passed the RACE reads through MiXCR, listing each CDR3 protein once. The data show a few hundred thousand distinct CDR3 sequences, approximately 5.8% seen once. Sequencing used whole blood, obtained in connection with sensitization to the hapten diphenylcyclopropenone (DPC). All receptors come from a woman aged 18-29 years with alopecia areata. Some clones in this sample may be carry-over from other donors' samples. Each CDR3 is given with its conserved first and last residue. A D gene is named only where the DNA matches it firmly. Some rows have no size entry. The others give once, few or many, or a class for an expanded clone.

v_gene: TRBV20-1
abundance: -
j_gene: TRBJ2-7
d_gene: TRBD2
CDR3nt: TGCAGTGTAGTCCGGGGGGCCTACGAGCAGTACTTC
CDR3aa: CSVVRGAYEQYF

v_gene: TRBV6-5
abundance: -
j_gene: TRBJ2-1
d_gene: -
CDR3nt: TGTGCCAGCAGTCTAGTAGCGAGCCGCCACAATGAGCAGTTCTTC
CDR3aa: CASSLVASRHNEQFF

v_gene: TRBV29-1
abundance: few
j_gene: TRBJ2-3
d_gene: -
CDR3nt: TGCAGCGTCCACGGGGAAAGCACAGATACGCAGTATTTT
CDR3aa: CSVHGESTDTQYF

v_gene: TRBV18
abundance: few
j_gene: TRBJ2-1
d_gene: -
CDR3nt: TGTGCCAGCTCTGCAATGAGTGAGCAGTTCTTC
CDR3aa: CASSAMSEQFF

v_gene: TRBV4-2
abundance: few
j_gene: TRBJ2-1
d_gene: -
CDR3nt: TGTGCCAGCAGCCAGGCACAGGGAGATCCCTACAATGAGCAGTTCTTC
CDR3aa: CASSQAQGDPYNEQFF

v_gene: TRBV4-1
abundance: many
j_gene: TRBJ1-1
d_gene: -
CDR3nt: TGCGCCAGCAGCCAAGATAGGGATCTTGAAGCTTTCTTT
CDR3aa: CASSQDRDLEAFF

v_gene: TRBV7-9
abundance: few
j_gene: TRBJ2-5
d_gene: -
CDR3nt: TGTGCCAGCAGCCCCGGGATTAGCCGAGAGACCCAGTACTTC
CDR3aa: CASSPGISRETQYF

v_gene: TRBV12-3/TRBV12-4
abundance: few
j_gene: TRBJ2-5
d_gene: TRBD2
CDR3nt: TGTGCCAGCAGACTCGGGACTAGCGGTTACCAAGAGACCCAGTACTTC
CDR3aa: CASRLGTSGYQETQYF

v_gene: TRBV5-8
abundance: many
j_gene: TRBJ2-3
d_gene: TRBD2
CDR3nt: TGTGCCAGCAGCGCCATTTTGCGGGGGGCGCAACCAGCAGATACGCAGTATTTT
CDR3aa: CASSAILRGAQPADTQYF

v_gene: TRBV12-3/TRBV12-4
abundance: few
j_gene: TRBJ2-5
d_gene: -
CDR3nt: TGTGCCAGCACCACCGGGACAAATCAAGAGACCCAGTACTTC
CDR3aa: CASTTGTNQETQYF

v_gene: TRBV9
abundance: few
j_gene: TRBJ2-7
d_gene: -
CDR3nt: TGTGCCAGCAGCCCCGGGCACAGATCCTACGAGCAGTACTTC
CDR3aa: CASSPGHRSYEQYF

v_gene: TRBV6-1
abundance: -
j_gene: TRBJ2-7
d_gene: -
CDR3nt: TGTGCCAGCAGTGAAGGTTTTTGGTCAGGCGCGGGGTACGAGCAGTACTTC
CDR3aa: CASSEGFWSGAGYEQYF

v_gene: TRBV12-3/TRBV12-4
abundance: few
j_gene: TRBJ2-2
d_gene: -
CDR3nt: TGTGCCAGCAGTTTATGGAGCACCGGGGAGCTGTTTTTT
CDR3aa: CASSLWSTGELFF

v_gene: TRBV4-2
abundance: -
j_gene: TRBJ1-2
d_gene: -
CDR3nt: TGTGCCAGCAGCCAAGATCTGGGCAGTGCGATCATCATAGGCTATGGCTACACCTTC
CDR3aa: CASSQDLGSAIIIGYGYTF

v_gene: TRBV10-3
abundance: few
j_gene: TRBJ2-1
d_gene: -
CDR3nt: TGTGCCATCAGTGGGGGTTCCGGGCAGTTCTTC
CDR3aa: CAISGGSGQFF

v_gene: TRBV5-1
abundance: many
j_gene: TRBJ1-2
d_gene: -
CDR3nt: TGCGCCAGCAGCCTAACACAGGGTGATAATGGCTACACCTTC
CDR3aa: CASSLTQGDNGYTF

v_gene: TRBV29-1
abundance: -
j_gene: TRBJ2-5
d_gene: TRBD2
CDR3nt: TGCAGCGTTGACCCCCAATTAGCGGGGGGCTTAGAGACCCAGTACTTC
CDR3aa: CSVDPQLAGGLETQYF

v_gene: TRBV29-1
abundance: few
j_gene: TRBJ2-3
d_gene: TRBD1
CDR3nt: TGCAGCGTTGAAGGGGGACAGGGGGCGAATACGCAGTATTTT
CDR3aa: CSVEGGQGANTQYF

v_gene: TRBV12-3/TRBV12-4
abundance: few
j_gene: TRBJ1-2
d_gene: -
CDR3nt: TGTGCCAGCAGTTTATCTGCAGGGACCTATGGCTACACCTTC
CDR3aa: CASSLSAGTYGYTF

v_gene: TRBV11-3
abundance: few
j_gene: TRBJ2-1
d_gene: TRBD1
CDR3nt: TGTGCCAGCAGCTTACGACAGGGAGTCCACAATGAGCAGTTCTTC
CDR3aa: CASSLRQGVHNEQFF

v_gene: TRBV2
abundance: -
j_gene: TRBJ1-4
d_gene: -
CDR3nt: TGTGCCAGCAGACCCGTACTTTCTAATGAAAAACTGTTTTTT
CDR3aa: CASRPVLSNEKLFF

v_gene: TRBV6-6
abundance: few
j_gene: TRBJ1-1
d_gene: -
CDR3nt: TGTGCCAGCAGACCCGGACAGCTCACTGAAGCTTTCTTT
CDR3aa: CASRPGQLTEAFF

v_gene: TRBV5-1
abundance: few
j_gene: TRBJ2-2
d_gene: TRBD2
CDR3nt: TGCGCCAGCAGCTTGTTTTCCGGGACTAGCGTTACCGGGGAGCTGTTTTTT
CDR3aa: CASSLFSGTSVTGELFF

v_gene: TRBV18
abundance: many
j_gene: TRBJ1-6
d_gene: TRBD1
CDR3nt: TGTGCCAGCGCAGGGGGGGAAGGCTCACCCCTCCACTTT
CDR3aa: CASAGGEGSPLHF

v_gene: TRBV7-2
abundance: many
j_gene: TRBJ2-5
d_gene: -
CDR3nt: TGTGCCAGCAGCCCAGCGGGTTCAACCCTCGGGACCCAGTACTTC
CDR3aa: CASSPAGSTLGTQYF

v_gene: TRBV7-7
abundance: -
j_gene: TRBJ2-5
d_gene: -
CDR3nt: TGTGCTAGCAGCTTCGAACTACAAGAGACCCAGTACTTC
CDR3aa: CASSFELQETQYF

v_gene: TRBV6-2/TRBV6-3
abundance: many
j_gene: TRBJ1-2
d_gene: TRBD1
CDR3nt: TGTGCCAGCAGGCCGGACCGGGACAGACATGATGGCTACACCTTC
CDR3aa: CASRPDRDRHDGYTF

v_gene: TRBV2
abundance: many
j_gene: TRBJ1-5
d_gene: -
CDR3nt: TGTGCCAGCAGGAGGAATCAGCCCCAGCATTTT
CDR3aa: CASRRNQPQHF

v_gene: TRBV27
abundance: -
j_gene: TRBJ2-7
d_gene: TRBD1
CDR3nt: TGTGCCAGCAGCCCGAGACAGGGGGCCCACGAGCAGTACTTC
CDR3aa: CASSPRQGAHEQYF

v_gene: TRBV7-2
abundance: -
j_gene: TRBJ2-5
d_gene: -
CDR3nt: TGTGCCAGCAGCTTAGGGTTCGCCGGGGGCCAAGAGACCCAGTACTTC
CDR3aa: CASSLGFAGGQETQYF

v_gene: TRBV7-2
abundance: many
j_gene: TRBJ1-5
d_gene: TRBD1
CDR3nt: TGTGCCAGCAGCTACAGGGGAAGCAATCAGCCCCAGCATTTT
CDR3aa: CASSYRGSNQPQHF

v_gene: TRBV10-3
abundance: -
j_gene: TRBJ2-2
d_gene: TRBD2
CDR3nt: TGTGCCATCTCTTTTAGCGGGGGATCGAACACCGGGGAGCTGTTTTTT
CDR3aa: CAISFSGGSNTGELFF

v_gene: TRBV5-4
abundance: many
j_gene: TRBJ1-6
d_gene: -
CDR3nt: TGTGCCAGCAGCTCAATTAATTCACCCCTCCACTTT
CDR3aa: CASSSINSPLHF

v_gene: TRBV7-2
abundance: -
j_gene: TRBJ1-1
d_gene: TRBD1
CDR3nt: TGTGCCAGCAGCAGTCTACAGGGGCTGACTGAAGCTTTCTTT
CDR3aa: CASSSLQGLTEAFF

v_gene: TRBV6-5
abundance: -
j_gene: TRBJ2-2
d_gene: TRBD2
CDR3nt: TGTGCCAGCAGTTACGGTCGTAGCGGGGGGCTTACCGGGGAGCTGTTTTTT
CDR3aa: CASSYGRSGGLTGELFF

v_gene: TRBV5-1
abundance: many
j_gene: TRBJ1-2
d_gene: TRBD1
CDR3nt: TGCGCCAGCAGCTTAGGGACAGCTGCTAACTATGGCTACACCTTC
CDR3aa: CASSLGTAANYGYTF

v_gene: TRBV6-6
abundance: many
j_gene: TRBJ1-4
d_gene: TRBD1
CDR3nt: TGTGCCAGCGACGGCACAGGGACAGAAACTGAAAAACTGTTTTTT
CDR3aa: CASDGTGTETEKLFF

v_gene: TRBV6-5
abundance: many
j_gene: TRBJ1-1
d_gene: -
CDR3nt: TGTGCCAGCCGTGGGGGGGCCATGAACACTGAAGCTTTCTTT
CDR3aa: CASRGGAMNTEAFF

v_gene: TRBV6-5
abundance: few
j_gene: TRBJ1-1
d_gene: -
CDR3nt: TGTGCCAGCAGTTTAAGGGCTTCCCTAAACACTGAAGCTTTCTTT
CDR3aa: CASSLRASLNTEAFF

v_gene: TRBV6-5
abundance: many
j_gene: TRBJ1-1
d_gene: -
CDR3nt: TGTGCCAGCAGTTCCGACATAGCGAACACTGAAGCTTTCTTT
CDR3aa: CASSSDIANTEAFF

v_gene: TRBV6-2/TRBV6-3
abundance: few
j_gene: TRBJ2-3
d_gene: TRBD1
CDR3nt: TGTGCCAGCAGTTCCCGGACAGGGGGGAGTGTGGATACGCAGTATTTT
CDR3aa: CASSSRTGGSVDTQYF

v_gene: TRBV7-9
abundance: few
j_gene: TRBJ2-7
d_gene: -
CDR3nt: TGTGCCAGCAGCTTAGCCCAGGGGTTTAAGTACTTC
CDR3aa: CASSLAQGFKYF

v_gene: TRBV6-6
abundance: many
j_gene: TRBJ1-3
d_gene: -
CDR3nt: TGTGCCAGCAGCTTTCCCTCTGGAAACACCATATATTTT
CDR3aa: CASSFPSGNTIYF

v_gene: TRBV20-1
abundance: -
j_gene: TRBJ1-1
d_gene: -
CDR3nt: TGCAGTGCTAGAGGAAGTTACAGAACCCCAGGGACCGCGAACACTGAAGCTTTCTTT
CDR3aa: CSARGSYRTPGTANTEAFF

v_gene: TRBV10-3
abundance: many
j_gene: TRBJ1-1
d_gene: -
CDR3nt: TGTGCCATCAGTGAGTCCCTCGGGGTCCCGCGGGTCTTT
CDR3aa: CAISESLGVPRVF

v_gene: TRBV6-2/TRBV6-3
abundance: few
j_gene: TRBJ2-3
d_gene: -
CDR3nt: TGTGCCAGCAGTAGGTTTAGCACAGATACGCAGTATTTT
CDR3aa: CASSRFSTDTQYF

v_gene: TRBV6-5
abundance: -
j_gene: TRBJ2-3
d_gene: TRBD2
CDR3nt: TGTGCCAGCAACCCCCTTACTAGCGGGTTTAGCACAGATACGCAGTATTTT
CDR3aa: CASNPLTSGFSTDTQYF

v_gene: TRBV11-2
abundance: -
j_gene: TRBJ1-1
d_gene: TRBD1
CDR3nt: TGTGCCACCCGGACAGGGCGAGGAACTGAAGCTTTCTTT
CDR3aa: CATRTGRGTEAFF

v_gene: TRBV20-1
abundance: few
j_gene: TRBJ2-7
d_gene: TRBD1
CDR3nt: TGCAGTGCTAGTTGGGACAGCTCCTACGAGCAGTACTTC
CDR3aa: CSASWDSSYEQYF

v_gene: TRBV28
abundance: -
j_gene: TRBJ2-3
d_gene: -
CDR3nt: TGTGCCAGCAGTTTAACCCCCCCAGGAGGGAGCACAGATACGCAGTATTTT
CDR3aa: CASSLTPPGGSTDTQYF

v_gene: TRBV4-2
abundance: few
j_gene: TRBJ1-4
d_gene: TRBD1
CDR3nt: TGTGCCAGCAGCCAAGATCCGGGGGGGACAGATAATGAAAAACTGTTTTTT
CDR3aa: CASSQDPGGTDNEKLFF

v_gene: TRBV6-6
abundance: few
j_gene: TRBJ1-6
d_gene: -
CDR3nt: TGTGCCAGCAGTTACCCCAGTTCAAATTCACCCCTCCACTTT
CDR3aa: CASSYPSSNSPLHF

v_gene: TRBV12-3/TRBV12-4
abundance: few
j_gene: TRBJ2-3
d_gene: -
CDR3nt: TGTGCCAGCAATCGGCAGCTCACTAGCACAGATACGCAGTATTTT
CDR3aa: CASNRQLTSTDTQYF

v_gene: TRBV12-3/TRBV12-4
abundance: many
j_gene: TRBJ2-1
d_gene: TRBD1
CDR3nt: TGTGCCAGCAGTTTCGGTACAGGGGGGCCCTACTACAATGAGCAGTTCTTC
CDR3aa: CASSFGTGGPYYNEQFF

v_gene: TRBV6-2/TRBV6-3
abundance: many
j_gene: TRBJ1-2
d_gene: -
CDR3nt: TGTGCCAGCAGATTGTCTAGCGGCTACACCTTC
CDR3aa: CASRLSSGYTF

v_gene: TRBV2
abundance: few
j_gene: TRBJ2-1
d_gene: -
CDR3nt: TGTGCCAGCAGTGGGGGGACATATGAGCAGTTCTTC
CDR3aa: CASSGGTYEQFF

v_gene: TRBV12-3/TRBV12-4
abundance: many
j_gene: TRBJ2-4
d_gene: -
CDR3nt: TGTGCCAGCAGCCCAACAGGTGCCAAAAACATTCAGTACTTC
CDR3aa: CASSPTGAKNIQYF

v_gene: TRBV20-1
abundance: few
j_gene: TRBJ2-1
d_gene: TRBD2
CDR3nt: TGCAGTGCTAGACAGCGGGGGGGTTACAATGAGCAGTTCTTC
CDR3aa: CSARQRGGYNEQFF

v_gene: TRBV15
abundance: -
j_gene: TRBJ1-5
d_gene: -
CDR3nt: TGTGCCACCAGCAGAGATAGGCAGGGGTCAGGCCAGCCCCAGCATTTT
CDR3aa: CATSRDRQGSGQPQHF

v_gene: TRBV7-6
abundance: many
j_gene: TRBJ2-5
d_gene: -
CDR3nt: TGTGCCAGCAGCTTATTAGGGCGAACCCAGTACTTC
CDR3aa: CASSLLGRTQYF